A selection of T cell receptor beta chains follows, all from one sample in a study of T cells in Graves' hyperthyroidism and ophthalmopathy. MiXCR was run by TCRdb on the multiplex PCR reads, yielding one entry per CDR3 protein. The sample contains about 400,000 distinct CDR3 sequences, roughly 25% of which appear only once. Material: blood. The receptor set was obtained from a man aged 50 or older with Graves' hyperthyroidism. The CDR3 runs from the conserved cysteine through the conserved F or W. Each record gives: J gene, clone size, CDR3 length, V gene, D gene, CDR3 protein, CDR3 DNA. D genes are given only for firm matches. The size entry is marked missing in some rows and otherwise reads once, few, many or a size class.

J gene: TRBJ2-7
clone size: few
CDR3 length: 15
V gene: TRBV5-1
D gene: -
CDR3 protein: CASSLGEGGTYEQYF
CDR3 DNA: TGCGCCAGCAGCTTAGGGGAAGGTGGGACCTACGAGCAGTACTTC

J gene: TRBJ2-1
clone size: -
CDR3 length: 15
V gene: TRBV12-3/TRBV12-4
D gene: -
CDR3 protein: CASRLAESSYNEQFF
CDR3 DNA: TGTGCCAGCAGATTAGCGGAAAGCTCCTACAATGAGCAGTTCTTC

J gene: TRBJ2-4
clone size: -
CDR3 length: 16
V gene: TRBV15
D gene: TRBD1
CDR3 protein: CATSYGTARAKNIQYF
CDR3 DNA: TGTGCCACCAGCTATGGGACAGCCCGAGCCAAAAACATTCAGTACTTC

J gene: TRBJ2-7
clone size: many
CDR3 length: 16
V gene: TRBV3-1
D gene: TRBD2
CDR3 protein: CASSPTPSGRAYEQYF
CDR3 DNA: TGTGCCAGCAGCCCGACCCCTAGCGGGAGGGCCTACGAGCAGTACTTC

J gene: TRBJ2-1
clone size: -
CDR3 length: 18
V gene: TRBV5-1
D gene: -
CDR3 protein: CASSAVLGGTSSYNEQFF
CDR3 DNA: TGCGCCAGCAGCGCGGTTCTAGGTGGCACTAGCTCCTACAATGAGCAGTTCTTC

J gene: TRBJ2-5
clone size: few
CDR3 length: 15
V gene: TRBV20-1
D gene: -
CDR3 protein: CSAGEGVSGQETQYF
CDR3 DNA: TGCAGTGCTGGGGAAGGGGTCTCGGGGCAAGAGACCCAGTACTTC

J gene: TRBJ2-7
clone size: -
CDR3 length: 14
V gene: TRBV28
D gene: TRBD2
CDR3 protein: CASTPLAGGGEQHF
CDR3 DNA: TGTGCCAGCACCCCCCTGGCGGGAGGCGGCGAGCAGCACTTC

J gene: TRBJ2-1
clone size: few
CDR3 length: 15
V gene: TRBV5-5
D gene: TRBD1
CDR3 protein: CASSFGTGSYNEQFF
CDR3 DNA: TGTGCCAGCAGCTTTGGGACAGGCTCCTACAATGAGCAGTTCTTC

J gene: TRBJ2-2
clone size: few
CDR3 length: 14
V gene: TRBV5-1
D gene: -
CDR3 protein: CASSSETFTGELFF
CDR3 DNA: TGCGCCAGCAGCTCGGAGACATTCACCGGGGAGCTGTTTTTT

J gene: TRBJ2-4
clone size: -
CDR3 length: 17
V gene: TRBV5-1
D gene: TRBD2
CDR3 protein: CASSPGLAGGPSHDQYF
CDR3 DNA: TGCGCCAGCAGTCCAGGACTAGCGGGAGGGCCGAGCCATGATCAGTACTTC

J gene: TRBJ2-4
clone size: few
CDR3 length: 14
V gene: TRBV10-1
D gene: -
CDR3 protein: CASSESLAKNIQYF
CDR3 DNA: TGCGCCAGCAGTGAGTCCCTAGCCAAAAACATTCAGTACTTC

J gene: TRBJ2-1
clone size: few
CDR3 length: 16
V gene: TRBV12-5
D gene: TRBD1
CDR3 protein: CASGLGGQGGYNEQFF
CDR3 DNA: TGTGCTAGTGGTTTGGGAGGACAGGGGGGATACAATGAGCAGTTCTTC

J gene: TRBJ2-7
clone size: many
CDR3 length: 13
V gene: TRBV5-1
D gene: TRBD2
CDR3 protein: CASSLGGYYEQYF
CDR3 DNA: TGTGCCAGCAGCTTGGGGGGGTACTACGAGCAGTACTTC

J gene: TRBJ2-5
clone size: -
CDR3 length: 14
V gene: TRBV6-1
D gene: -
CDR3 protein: CASYLGGPQETQYF
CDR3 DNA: TGTGCCAGCTATTTGGGGGGACCTCAAGAGACCCAGTACTTC

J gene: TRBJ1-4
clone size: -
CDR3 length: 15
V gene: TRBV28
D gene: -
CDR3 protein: CASSLGQGPLGKLFF
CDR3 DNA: TGTGCCAGCAGTTTGGGGCAGGGACCTCTTGGAAAACTGTTTTTT

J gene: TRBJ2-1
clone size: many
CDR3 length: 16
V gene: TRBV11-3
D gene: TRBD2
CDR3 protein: CASSESSGSVYNEQFF
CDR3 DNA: TGTGCCAGCAGCGAATCTAGCGGGAGCGTCTACAATGAGCAGTTCTTC

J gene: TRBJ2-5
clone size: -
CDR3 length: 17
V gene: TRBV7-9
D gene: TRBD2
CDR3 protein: CASSLAHFAGGGETQYF
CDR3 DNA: TGTGCCAGCAGCTTAGCCCACTTCGCGGGAGGTGGAGAGACCCAGTACTTC